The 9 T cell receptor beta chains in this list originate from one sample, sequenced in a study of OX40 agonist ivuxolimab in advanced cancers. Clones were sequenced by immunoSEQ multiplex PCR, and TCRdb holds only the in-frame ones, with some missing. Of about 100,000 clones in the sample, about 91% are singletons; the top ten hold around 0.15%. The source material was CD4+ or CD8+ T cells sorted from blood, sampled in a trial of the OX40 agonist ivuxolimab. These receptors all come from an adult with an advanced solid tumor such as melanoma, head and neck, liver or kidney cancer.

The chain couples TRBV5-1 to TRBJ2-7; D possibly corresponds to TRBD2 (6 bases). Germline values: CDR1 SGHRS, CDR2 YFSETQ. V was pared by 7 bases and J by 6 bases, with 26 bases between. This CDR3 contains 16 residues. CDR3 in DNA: TGCGCCAGCTCAAGGTCTGGCGGGGAACCCTTCCTCGAGCAGTACTTC. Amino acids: CASSRSGGEPFLEQYF. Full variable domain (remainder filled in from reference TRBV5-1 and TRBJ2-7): KAGVTQTPRYLIKTRGQQVTLSCSPISGHRSVSWYQQTPGQGLQFLFEYFSETQRNKGNFPGRFSGRQFSNSRSEMNVSTLELGDSALYLCASSRSGGEPFLEQYFGPGTRLTVT.

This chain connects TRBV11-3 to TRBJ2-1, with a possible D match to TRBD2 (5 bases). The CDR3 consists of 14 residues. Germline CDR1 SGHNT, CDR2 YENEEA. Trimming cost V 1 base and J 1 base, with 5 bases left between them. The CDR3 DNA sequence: TGTGCCAGCAGCTTAGGCGGGTCCTACAATGAGCAGTTCTTC. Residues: CASSLGGSYNEQFF.

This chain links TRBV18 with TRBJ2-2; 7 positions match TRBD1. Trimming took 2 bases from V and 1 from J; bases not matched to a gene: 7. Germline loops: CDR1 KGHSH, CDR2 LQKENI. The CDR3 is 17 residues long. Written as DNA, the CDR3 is TGTGCCAGCTCACCAATCACAGGGGCTAGGAACACCGGGGAGCTGTTTTTT. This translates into CASSPITGARNTGELFF.

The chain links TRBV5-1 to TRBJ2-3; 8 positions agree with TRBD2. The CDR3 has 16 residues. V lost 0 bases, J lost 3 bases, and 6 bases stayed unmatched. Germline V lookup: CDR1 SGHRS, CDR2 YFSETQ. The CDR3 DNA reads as TGCGCCAGCAGCTTGGAAGGCGGGAGGAGTACAGATACGCAGTATTTT. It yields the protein CASSLEGGRSTDTQYF.

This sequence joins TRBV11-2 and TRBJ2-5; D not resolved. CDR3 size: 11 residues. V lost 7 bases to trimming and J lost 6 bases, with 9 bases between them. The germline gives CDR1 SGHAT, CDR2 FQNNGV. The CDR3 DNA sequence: TGTGCCAGCACCCGGTGGCAGACCCAGTACTTC. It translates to CASTRWQTQYF.

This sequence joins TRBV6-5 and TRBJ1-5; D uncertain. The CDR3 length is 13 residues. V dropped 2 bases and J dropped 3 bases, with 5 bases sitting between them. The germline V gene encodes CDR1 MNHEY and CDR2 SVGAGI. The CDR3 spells CASSYGINQPQHF. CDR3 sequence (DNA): TGTGCCAGCAGTTACGGAATCAATCAGCCCCAGCATTTT.

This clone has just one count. CDR3 DNA sequence: TGTGCCAGCAGTTCCAACTATGGCTACACCTTC. Encoded protein: CASSSNYGYTF. The chain couples TRBV28 to TRBJ1-2; D call uncertain. Germline-derived CDR1 and CDR2 are MDHEN and SYDVKM. The CDR3 has 11 amino acids. The V end lost 4 bases, the J end lost 2 bases, and 2 bases lay between the germline ends.

CDR3: CASSLYSYEQYF. DNA of the CDR3: TGTGCCAGCAGTTTATATTCCTACGAGCAGTACTTC. This chain joins TRBV28 and TRBJ2-7; D is unclear. The V gene lost 1 base and the J gene lost 1 base, with 2 bases spanning the gap. CDR3 size: 12 residues. Germline-derived CDR1 and CDR2 are MDHEN and SYDVKM.

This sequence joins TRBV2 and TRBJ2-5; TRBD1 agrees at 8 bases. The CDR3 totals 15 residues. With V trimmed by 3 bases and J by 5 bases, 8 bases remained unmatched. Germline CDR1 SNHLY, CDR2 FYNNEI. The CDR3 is CASSDRTGYWETQYF. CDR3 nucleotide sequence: TGTGCCAGCAGTGACCGGACAGGGTATTGGGAGACCCAGTACTTC. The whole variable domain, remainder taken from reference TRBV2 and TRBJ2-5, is EPEVTQTPSHQVTQMGQEVILRCVPISNHLYFYWYRQILGQKVEFLVSFYNNEISEKSEIFDDQFSVERPDGSNFTLKIRSTKLEDSAMYFCASSDRTGYWETQYFGPGTRLLVL.